The T cell receptor (beta chain) under discussion was sequenced for a study of T cell responses to AZD1222 COVID-19 vaccine. Clones were read by immunoSEQ multiplex PCR, and TCRdb kept only the in-frame ones, dropping some. Altogether roughly 150,000 clones are present, 90% being singletons, with the ten largest covering roughly 1.9%. Details on this clone: Its specificity is not known.

Broader study findings: The study found vaccine-associated CD4 TCRs spanning spike, dominant at 160-218 and 743-854. Breadth and depth of Spike-specific TCRs rose after two AZD1222 doses. Mostly white British, mostly female donors; authors suggested clonal diversity may be underestimated. Of spike-specific TCRs, nearly half reportedly target regions left unmutated in variants.

This receptor was obtained from an adult in good health. The source material was peripheral blood, sampled on day 0 of AZD1222 vaccination.

CDR3 DNA sequence: TGTGCCAGCAGTTTACTGGATCCTCAGTGGGGGACCGGGGAGCTGTTTTTT. Translation: CASSLLDPQWGTGELFF. The chain has TRBV28 and TRBJ2-2; D could derive from TRBD1 or TRBD2 (5 bases each). The CDR3 is 17 residues long. Germline CDR1 reads MDHEN; CDR2 reads SYDVKM. V shed 2 bases and J shed 5 bases, with 18 bases lying between them.